This T cell receptor (beta chain) stems from a study of blood T cell repertoires in COVID-19. In the original analysis: Quantification of nucleated cells was approximated via reference gene primer amplification. TCRdb's copy holds only in-frame clones and misses some; the assay was immunoSEQ multiplex PCR. The D gene and trimming were derived from the DNA, and the V and J assignments and clone size from that table. The sample consists of about 400,000 clones, roughly 90% of them appearing once. Per the germline V gene, CDR1 is SEHNR and CDR2 is FQNEAQ (reference sequence). The CDR3 spans 13 residues. Trimming left V 1 base short and J 7 bases short, with 10 bases between.

The source material was peripheral blood. The chain employs TRBV7-9 and TRBJ1-1; D gene unclear. This TCR came from a man between 35 and 55 years old with acute or convalescent COVID-19. The CDR3 spells CASSLGSDFEAFF. The DNA for the CDR3 is TGTGCCAGCAGCTTAGGGAGCGATTTTGAAGCTTTCTTT.